A selection of T cell receptor beta chains follows, all from one sample in a study of CD8 T cells in Susac syndrome. MiXCR, run by TCRdb on the immunoSEQ multiplex PCR reads, gives a single entry per CDR3 protein. The table records 150,000 to 200,000 distinct CDR3 sequences, 90% to 95% of them present only once. Sequencing was done on a sample of CD4+ T cells from PBMCs. These receptors all stem from a human donor in good health. Each CDR3 is given with its conserved first and last residue. The D gene is left open where the match is weak. Where a row states a size, it is once, few, many or the class of an expanded clone; other rows omit it.

v_gene	j_gene	abundance	d_gene	CDR3nt	CDR3aa
TRBV7-2	TRBJ2-5	-	TRBD2	TGTGCCAGCAGCTTAGGGGGACTCGGCGGGGGTGAGACCCAGTACTTC	CASSLGGLGGGETQYF
TRBV12-3/TRBV12-4	TRBJ2-6	-	TRBD1	TGTGCCAGCAACTTACAGGGGAACGTCCTGACTTTC	CASNLQGNVLTF
TRBV5-1	TRBJ2-5	-	-	TGCGCCAGCAGCTTGTTGGGGAACCAAGAGACCCAGTACTTC	CASSLLGNQETQYF
TRBV5-6	TRBJ2-2	-	-	TGTGCCAGCAGAGAACCGGGGCCCGGGGAGCTGTTTTTT	CASREPGPGELFF
TRBV30	TRBJ2-1	-	-	TGTGCCTGGAGTCTGCGGGGGCCCAATGAGCAGTTCTTC	CAWSLRGPNEQFF
TRBV5-4	TRBJ2-7	-	-	TGTGCCAGCAGCATGGACTCACACTCCTACGAGCAGTACTTC	CASSMDSHSYEQYF
TRBV4-2	TRBJ2-7	-	TRBD1	TGTGCCAGCAGCCCCGGACAGGGGCACTCCTACGAGCAGTACTTC	CASSPGQGHSYEQYF
TRBV20-1	TRBJ2-1	-	TRBD2	TGCAGTGCTAGAGACGGGACTAGCGTCGACAATGAGCAGTTCTTC	CSARDGTSVDNEQFF
TRBV6-5	TRBJ1-6	-	TRBD1	TGTGCCAGCAGTTACTCATCGGCAGGGGGTTCACCCCTCCACTTT	CASSYSSAGGSPLHF
TRBV12-3/TRBV12-4	TRBJ2-4	-	-	TGTGCCAGCAGTCCAGACTCAAAAAACATTCAGTACTTC	CASSPDSKNIQYF
TRBV4-3	TRBJ2-3	-	-	TGCGCCAGCAGCCAAGGAGGGTCTAGGACAGATACGCAGTATTTT	CASSQGGSRTDTQYF
TRBV28	TRBJ1-2	-	TRBD1	TGTGCCAGCAGGTCTCACAGGGGACCCTATGGCTACACCTTC	CASRSHRGPYGYTF
TRBV7-2	TRBJ1-2	-	TRBD1	TGTGCCAGCATCCCCGGACCGGGACAGTGGTATGGCTACACCTTC	CASIPGPGQWYGYTF
TRBV29-1	TRBJ2-7	-	TRBD1	TGCAGCGACCGGGACAGGTTTTACGAGCAGTACTTC	CSDRDRFYEQYF
TRBV5-6	TRBJ2-1	-	-	TGTGCCAGCAGCTTGTACACTCGCTCCTACAATGAGCAGTTCTTC	CASSLYTRSYNEQFF
TRBV20-1	TRBJ1-6	once	-	TGCAGTGCCCAAGGAGACTATTCACCCCTCCACTTT	CSAQGDYSPLHF
TRBV7-9	TRBJ2-7	-	-	TGTGCCAGCAGCTTAGCGAGGCACGAGCAGTACTTC	CASSLARHEQYF
TRBV6-2/TRBV6-3	TRBJ1-2	-	-	TGTGCCAGCAGTTACGAGCCAGTCTATGGCTACACCTTC	CASSYEPVYGYTF
TRBV9	TRBJ2-1	-	-	TGTGCCAGCAGCGTAGTTAGGGATCCCTCCTACAATGAGCAGTTCTTC	CASSVVRDPSYNEQFF
TRBV27	TRBJ1-2	once	-	TGTGCCAGCAGTTTACGGGGTGATAGCAACTATGGCTACACCTTC	CASSLRGDSNYGYTF
TRBV20-1	TRBJ2-5	-	-	TGCAGTGCTAGGGTGGATTTCCAAGAGACCCAGTACTTC	CSARVDFQETQYF
TRBV7-9	TRBJ1-6	-	-	TGTGCCAGCACCTTTGGGCCGGGGAATTCACCCCTCCACTTT	CASTFGPGNSPLHF
TRBV12-3/TRBV12-4	TRBJ2-2	-	-	TGTGCCAGCAGTTTATTCTCCGGGGAGCTGTTTTTT	CASSLFSGELFF
TRBV5-1	TRBJ2-3	-	TRBD2	TGCGCCAGCAGCTTCTTAGCGGGGGTACCAACTAGCACAGATACGCAGTATTTT	CASSFLAGVPTSTDTQYF
TRBV29-1	TRBJ1-1	-	TRBD1	TGCAGCGCCTTATACAGGGGCATGAACACTGAAGCTTTCTTT	CSALYRGMNTEAFF
TRBV7-2	TRBJ2-5	-	TRBD2	TGTGCCAGCAGCTCCGGACTAGCCCAAGAGACCCAGTACTTC	CASSSGLAQETQYF
TRBV4-3	TRBJ2-5	-	-	TGCGCCAGCAGCCCCGGGCCCAGGCAGACCCAGTACTTC	CASSPGPRQTQYF
TRBV9	TRBJ2-4	-	TRBD2	TGTGCCAGCAGCCCGATAGCGGGGGGGCCCGACATTCAGTACTTC	CASSPIAGGPDIQYF
TRBV11-1	TRBJ2-7	-	TRBD1	TGTGCCAGCAGCTTGGACAGGCCCAACGAGCAGTACTTC	CASSLDRPNEQYF
TRBV6-2/TRBV6-3	TRBJ2-7	once	-	TGTGCCAGCAGCTCTTCGTACGACGAGCAGTACTTC	CASSSSYDEQYF
TRBV20-1	TRBJ2-7	once	TRBD1	TGCAGTGCGCCGGGACAGGGTAACTCCTACGAGCAGTACTTC	CSAPGQGNSYEQYF
TRBV3-1	TRBJ2-5	-	-	TGTGCCAGCACCTTAAGCACCAGCATGGGAGAGACCCAGTACTTC	CASTLSTSMGETQYF
TRBV20-1	TRBJ2-3	-	TRBD2	TGCAGTGCTATGCGGGGGGGCAAGTTCGGAGATACGCAGTATTTT	CSAMRGGKFGDTQYF
TRBV20-1	TRBJ2-1	-	TRBD2	TGCAGTGCTAGAGATAGGCGGGGGGGCTTCTACAATGAGCAGTTCTTC	CSARDRRGGFYNEQFF
TRBV9	TRBJ1-3	-	-	TGTGCCAGCAGCGTCACCGAGTTGGGATCCGGAAACACCATATATTTT	CASSVTELGSGNTIYF
TRBV2	TRBJ2-3	-	-	TGTGCCAGCAGTGCCGGGACGGTAGATACGCAGTATTTT	CASSAGTVDTQYF
TRBV6-1	TRBJ2-7	-	-	TGTGCCAGCAGTGAAACAAGCTCGCGGGAGCAGTACTTC	CASSETSSREQYF
TRBV29-1	TRBJ1-2	-	-	TGCAGCGTTCTGGGGGGCTCGTTCTATGGCTACACCTTC	CSVLGGSFYGYTF